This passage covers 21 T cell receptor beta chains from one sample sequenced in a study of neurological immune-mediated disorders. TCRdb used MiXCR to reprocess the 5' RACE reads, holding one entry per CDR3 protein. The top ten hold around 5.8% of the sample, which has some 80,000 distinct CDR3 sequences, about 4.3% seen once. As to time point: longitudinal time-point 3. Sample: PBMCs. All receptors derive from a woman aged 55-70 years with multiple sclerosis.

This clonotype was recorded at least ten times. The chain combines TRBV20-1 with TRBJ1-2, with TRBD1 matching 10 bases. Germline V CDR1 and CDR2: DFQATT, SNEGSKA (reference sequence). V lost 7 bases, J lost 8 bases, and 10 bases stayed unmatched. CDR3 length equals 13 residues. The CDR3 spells CSVYDRGRGGYTF. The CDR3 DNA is TGCAGTGTCTATGACAGGGGGCGAGGGGGCTACACCTTC.

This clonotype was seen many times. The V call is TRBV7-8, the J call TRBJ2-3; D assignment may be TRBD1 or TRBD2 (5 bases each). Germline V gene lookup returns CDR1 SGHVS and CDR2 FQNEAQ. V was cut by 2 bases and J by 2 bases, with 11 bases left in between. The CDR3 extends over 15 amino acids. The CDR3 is CASSLNRGVTDTQYF. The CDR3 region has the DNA TGTGCCAGCAGCTTAAATCGAGGGGTCACAGATACGCAGTATTTT.

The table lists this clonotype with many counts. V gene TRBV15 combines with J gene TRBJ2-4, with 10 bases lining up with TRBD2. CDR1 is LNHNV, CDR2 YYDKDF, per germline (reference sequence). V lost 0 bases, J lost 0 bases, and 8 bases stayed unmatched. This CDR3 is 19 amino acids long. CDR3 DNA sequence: TGTGCCACCAGCAGAGACGTCGGGACTAGCGATAGAGCCAAAAACATTCAGTACTTC. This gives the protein CATSRDVGTSDRAKNIQYF.

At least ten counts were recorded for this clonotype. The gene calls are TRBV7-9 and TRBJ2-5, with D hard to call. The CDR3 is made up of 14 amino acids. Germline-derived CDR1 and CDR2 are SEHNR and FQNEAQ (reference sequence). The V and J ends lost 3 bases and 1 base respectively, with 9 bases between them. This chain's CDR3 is CASSFVRAQETQYF. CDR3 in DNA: TGTGCCAGCAGCTTCGTCCGGGCCCAAGAGACCCAGTACTTC.

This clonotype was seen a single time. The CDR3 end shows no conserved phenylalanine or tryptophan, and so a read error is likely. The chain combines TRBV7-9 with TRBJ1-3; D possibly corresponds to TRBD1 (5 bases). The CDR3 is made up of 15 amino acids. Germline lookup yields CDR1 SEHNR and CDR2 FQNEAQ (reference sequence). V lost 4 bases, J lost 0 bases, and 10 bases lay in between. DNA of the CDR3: TGTGCCAGCAGCTCCGGGACTATCTCTGGAAACACCATATATTTA. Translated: CASSSGTISGNTIYL.

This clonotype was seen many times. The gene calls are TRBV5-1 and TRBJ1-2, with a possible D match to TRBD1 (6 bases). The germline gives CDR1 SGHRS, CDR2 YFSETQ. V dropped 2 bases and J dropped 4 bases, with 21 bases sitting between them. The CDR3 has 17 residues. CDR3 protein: CASSFEPTGTNFYGYTF. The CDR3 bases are TGCGCCAGCAGCTTTGAGCCCACCGGGACAAACTTCTATGGCTACACCTTC.

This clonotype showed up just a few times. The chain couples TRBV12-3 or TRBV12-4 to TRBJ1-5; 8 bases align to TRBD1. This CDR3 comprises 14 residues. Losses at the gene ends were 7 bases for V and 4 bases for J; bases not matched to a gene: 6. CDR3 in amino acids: CASTLGTGNQPQHF. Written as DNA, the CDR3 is TGTGCCAGCACCCTAGGGACAGGTAATCAGCCCCAGCATTTT.

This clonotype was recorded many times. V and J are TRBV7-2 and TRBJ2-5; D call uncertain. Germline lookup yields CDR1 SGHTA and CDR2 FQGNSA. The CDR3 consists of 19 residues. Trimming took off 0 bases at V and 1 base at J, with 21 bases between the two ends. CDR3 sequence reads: CASSLAGRPGRWGQETQYF. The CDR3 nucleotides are TGTGCCAGCAGCTTAGCGGGTCGGCCCGGCAGGTGGGGCCAAGAGACCCAGTACTTC. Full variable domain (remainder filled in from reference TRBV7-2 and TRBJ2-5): GAGVSQSPSNKVTEKGKDVELRCDPISGHTALYWYRQSLGQGLEFLIYFQGNSAPDKSGLPSDRFSAERTGGSVSTLTIQRTQQEDSAVYLCASSLAGRPGRWGQETQYFGPGTRLLVL.

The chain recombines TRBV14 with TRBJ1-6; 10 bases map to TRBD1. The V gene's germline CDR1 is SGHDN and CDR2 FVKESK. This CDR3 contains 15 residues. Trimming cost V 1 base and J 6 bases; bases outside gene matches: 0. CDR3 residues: CASSQGQGANSPLHF. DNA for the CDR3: TGTGCCAGCAGCCAAGGACAGGGGGCTAATTCACCCCTCCACTTT. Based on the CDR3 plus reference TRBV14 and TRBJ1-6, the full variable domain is EAGVTQFPSHSVIEKGQTVTLRCDPISGHDNLYWYRRVMGKEIKFLLHFVKESKQDESGMPNNRFLAERTGGTYSTLKVQPAELEDSGVYFCASSQGQGANSPLHFGNGTRLTVT.

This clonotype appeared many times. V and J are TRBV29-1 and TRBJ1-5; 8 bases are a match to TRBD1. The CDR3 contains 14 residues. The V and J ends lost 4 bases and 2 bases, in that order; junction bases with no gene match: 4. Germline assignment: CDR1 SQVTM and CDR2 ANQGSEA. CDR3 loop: CSVVQGGGNQPQHF. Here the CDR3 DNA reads TGCAGCGTTGTACAGGGGGGGGGCAATCAGCCCCAGCATTTT.

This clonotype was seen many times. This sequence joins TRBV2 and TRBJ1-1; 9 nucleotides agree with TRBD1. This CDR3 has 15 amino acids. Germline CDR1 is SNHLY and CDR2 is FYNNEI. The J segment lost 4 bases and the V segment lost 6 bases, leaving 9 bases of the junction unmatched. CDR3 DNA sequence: TGTGCCAGCAGGACCCTACAGGGGGCGGGCACTGAAGCTTTCTTT. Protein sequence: CASRTLQGAGTEAFF.

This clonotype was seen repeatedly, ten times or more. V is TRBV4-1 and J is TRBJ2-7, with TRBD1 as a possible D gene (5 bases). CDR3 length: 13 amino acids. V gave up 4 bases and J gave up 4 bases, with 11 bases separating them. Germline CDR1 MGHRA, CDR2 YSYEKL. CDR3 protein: CASSLVPGYEQYF. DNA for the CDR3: TGCGCCAGCAGCCTCGTTCCAGGGTACGAGCAGTACTTC.

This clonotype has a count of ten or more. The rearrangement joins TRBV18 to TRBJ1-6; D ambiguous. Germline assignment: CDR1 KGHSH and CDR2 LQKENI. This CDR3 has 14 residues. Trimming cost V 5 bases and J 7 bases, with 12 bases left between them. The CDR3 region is CASSSESRNSPLHF. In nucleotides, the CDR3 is TGTGCCAGCTCATCAGAGAGTCGGAATTCACCCCTCCACTTT.

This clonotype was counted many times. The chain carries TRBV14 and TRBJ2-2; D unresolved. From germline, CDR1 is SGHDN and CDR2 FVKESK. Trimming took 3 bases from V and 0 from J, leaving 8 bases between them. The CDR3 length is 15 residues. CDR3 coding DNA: TGTGCCAGCAGCCACGCTCCGACGAACACCGGGGAGCTGTTTTTT. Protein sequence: CASSHAPTNTGELFF.

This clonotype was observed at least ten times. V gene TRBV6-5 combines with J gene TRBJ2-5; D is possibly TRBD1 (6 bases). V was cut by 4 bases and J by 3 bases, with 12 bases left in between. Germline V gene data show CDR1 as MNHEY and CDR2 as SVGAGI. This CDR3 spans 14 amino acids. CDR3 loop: CASSSNRVKETQYF. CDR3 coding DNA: TGTGCCAGCAGTTCCAACAGGGTGAAAGAGACCCAGTACTTC.

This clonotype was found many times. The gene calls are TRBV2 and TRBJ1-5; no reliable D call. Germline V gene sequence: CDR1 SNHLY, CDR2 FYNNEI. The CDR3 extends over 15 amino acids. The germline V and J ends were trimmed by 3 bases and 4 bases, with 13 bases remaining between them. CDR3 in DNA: TGTGCCAGCAGTGACGTCCCCCGGCAAAATCAGCCCCAGCATTTT. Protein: CASSDVPRQNQPQHF.

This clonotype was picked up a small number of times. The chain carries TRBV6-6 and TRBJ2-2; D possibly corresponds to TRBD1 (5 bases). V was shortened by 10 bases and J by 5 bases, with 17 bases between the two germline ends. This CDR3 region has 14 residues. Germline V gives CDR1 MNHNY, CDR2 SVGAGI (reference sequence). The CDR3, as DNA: TGTGCCACCATAGCAAAGGGGATAACCGGGGAGCTGTTTTTT. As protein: CATIAKGITGELFF.

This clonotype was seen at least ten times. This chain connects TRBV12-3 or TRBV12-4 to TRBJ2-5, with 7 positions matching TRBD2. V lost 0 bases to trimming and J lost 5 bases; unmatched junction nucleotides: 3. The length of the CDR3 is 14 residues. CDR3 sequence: CASSLAGGGETQYF. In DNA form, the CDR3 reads TGTGCCAGCAGTTTAGCCGGGGGAGGGGAGACCCAGTACTTC.

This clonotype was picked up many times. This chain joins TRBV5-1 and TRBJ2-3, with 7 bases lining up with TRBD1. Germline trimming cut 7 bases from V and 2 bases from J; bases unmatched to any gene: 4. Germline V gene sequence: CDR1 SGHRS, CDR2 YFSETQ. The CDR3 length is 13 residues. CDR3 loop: CASWGQYTDTQYF. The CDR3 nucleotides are TGCGCCAGCTGGGGACAGTACACAGATACGCAGTATTTT.

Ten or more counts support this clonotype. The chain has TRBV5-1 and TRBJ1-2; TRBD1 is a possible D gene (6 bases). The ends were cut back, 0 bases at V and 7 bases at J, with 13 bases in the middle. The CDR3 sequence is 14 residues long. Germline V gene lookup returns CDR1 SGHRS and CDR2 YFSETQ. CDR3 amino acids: CASSLVRGAGGYTF. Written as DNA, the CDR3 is TGCGCCAGCAGCTTGGTTCGGGGGGCCGGTGGCTACACCTTC.

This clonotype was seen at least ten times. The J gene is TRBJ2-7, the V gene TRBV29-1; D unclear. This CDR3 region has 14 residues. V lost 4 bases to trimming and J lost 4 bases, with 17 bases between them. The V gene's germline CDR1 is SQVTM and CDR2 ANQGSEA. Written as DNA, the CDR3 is TGCAGCGTTGGTGGGATCGTGAATCGTTACGAGCAGTACTTC. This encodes CSVGGIVNRYEQYF.